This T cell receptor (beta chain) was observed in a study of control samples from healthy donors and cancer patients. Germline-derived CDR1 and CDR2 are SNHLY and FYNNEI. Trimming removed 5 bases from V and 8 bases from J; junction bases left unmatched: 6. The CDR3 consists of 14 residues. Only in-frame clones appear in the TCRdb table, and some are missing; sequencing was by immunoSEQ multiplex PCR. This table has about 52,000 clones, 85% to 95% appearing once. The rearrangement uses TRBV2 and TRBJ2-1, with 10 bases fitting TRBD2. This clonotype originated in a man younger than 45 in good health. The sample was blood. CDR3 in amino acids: CASSRSSGRDEQFF. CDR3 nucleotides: TGTGCCAGCAGTAGGTCAAGCGGGAGGGATGAGCAGTTCTTC.